Presented here are 2 T cell receptor beta chains from one specimen sequenced in a study of response to subunit inactivated influenza vaccine. TCRdb reprocessed the RT-PCR reads via MiXCR and lists one record per CDR3 protein. The sample includes fewer than 700,000 distinct CDR3 sequences, 10% to 15% of them seen just once. Sequenced material: PBMCs from blood, taken around seven weeks after vaccination. These receptors were obtained from a man aged 50 to 59 who received an inactivated influenza vaccine.

There are a few counts of this clonotype. Written as DNA, the CDR3 is TGCAGCGTTAACCTTGGCGTTTCCTACAATGAGCAGTTCTTC. Residues: CSVNLGVSYNEQFF. V usage is TRBV29-1 and J usage is TRBJ2-1; D ambiguous. The V gene lost 5 bases and the J gene lost 1 base, with 12 bases spanning the gap. Germline loops: CDR1 SQVTM, CDR2 ANQGSEA. This CDR3 is built from 14 residues.

This clonotype has a handful of counts. The genes are TRBV5-1 and TRBJ1-1; TRBD1 aligns across 7 bases. This CDR3 is built from 13 residues. With 4 bases clipped from V and 6 bases from J, the junction kept 6 bases outside the gene matches. Germline V CDR1 and CDR2: SGHRS, YFSETQ. The CDR3 DNA reads TGCGCCAGCAGCCACACAGGGGTATCTGAAGCTTTCTTT. The encoded protein is CASSHTGVSEAFF.